A single sample gave rise to the 15 T cell receptor beta chains below, sequenced in a study of blood T cell repertoires in COVID-19 (dated by TCRdb to about 2020). Library preparation employed the immunoSEQ multiplex PCR assay. Not all clones reach the TCRdb copy of this immuneACCESS table, which keeps in-frame sequences only. Checked studies attribute under half of the gap to unresolved V genes and leave the rest unexplained. A total of fewer than 350,000 clones appear in this sample, approximately 83% of them only once. The ten top clones hold about 2% of the sample. The sequencing input was PBMCs or T cells enriched from blood (not recorded which). These receptors came from a man in his thirties or forties who had recovered from COVID-19.

The chain links TRBV19 to TRBJ2-5, with TRBD2 matching over 10 bases. Germline V gene sequence: CDR1 LNHDA, CDR2 SQIVND (reference sequence). The CDR3 runs 15 residues. The junction had 6 bases not matched to a gene; V was cut back by 5 bases and J by 3 bases. DNA of the CDR3: TGTGCCAGTAGTGTGCTAGCGGGAGTTAAAGAGACCCAGTACTTC. Its protein is CASSVLAGVKETQYF.

Concerning this clone: Germline is not matched at one junction end, which may reflect a read error. The rearrangement uses TRBV6-1 and TRBJ1-4; tentatively, D is TRBD1 (6 bases). The CDR3 is made up of 12 amino acids. Germline values: CDR1 MNHNS, CDR2 SASEGT. CDR3 in DNA: TGTGCCAGCAGTGAAGCGGGCAGGGGCAGCCTTTTT. Protein sequence: CASSEAGRGSLF.

This chain links TRBV9 with TRBJ2-5, with D possibly TRBD2 on 6 matching bases. The CDR3 totals 13 residues. The germline V gene has CDR1 SGDLS and CDR2 YYNGEE. Deletions cut 2 bases from V and 3 bases from J, with 8 bases between. The CDR3 DNA is TGTGCCAGCAGCGTCGGGGGAGAAGAGACCCAGTACTTC. Residues: CASSVGGEETQYF.

V gene TRBV7-9 combines with J gene TRBJ1-2; D is unclear. The germline V and J ends were trimmed by 4 bases and 3 bases, with 15 bases remaining between them. Germline-derived CDR1 and CDR2 are SEHNR and FQNEAQ (reference sequence). This CDR3 contains 15 residues. The CDR3 is CASSSAGPNDYGYTF. CDR3 bases: TGTGCCAGCAGCTCGGCGGGTCCCAACGACTATGGCTACACCTTC.

The rearrangement joins TRBV4-1 to TRBJ1-2; 7 bases line up with TRBD1. Per the germline V gene, CDR1 is MGHRA and CDR2 is YSYEKL. The CDR3 runs to 13 residues. The V segment lost 4 bases and the J segment 3 bases; nucleotides outside the gene matches: 2. CDR3 sequence: CASSRQGDYGYTF. CDR3 in DNA: TGCGCCAGCAGCCGACAGGGCGACTATGGCTACACCTTC.

J is TRBJ2-1 and V is TRBV4-2, with a tentative D call TRBD2 (6 bases). Per the germline V gene, CDR1 is LGHNA and CDR2 is YNFKEQ. The ends were cut back, 4 bases at V and 8 bases at J, with 27 bases in the middle. The CDR3 consists of 18 residues. For the CDR3, the DNA is TGTGCCAGCAGCCTCCGACAACCGGGACTGGCCCTATTCCATGAGCAGTTCTTC. Its protein product is CASSLRQPGLALFHEQFF.

To note about this clone: Within the sample, other DNA sequences also encode this same CDR3. The rearrangement links TRBV19 to TRBJ1-6; 9 bases are a match to TRBD1. V shed 1 base and J 7 bases; nucleotides not matched to a gene: 2. Germline CDR1 is LNHDA and CDR2 is SQIVND (reference sequence). CDR3 length: 15 amino acids. CDR3 nucleotide sequence: TGTGCCAGTAGTATAGGGGACAGGGTCAATTCACCCCTCCACTTT. Amino acid sequence: CASSIGDRVNSPLHF. The full variable domain, in which reference TRBV19 and TRBJ1-6 provide the parts outside the CDR3, is DGGITQSPKYLFRKEGQNVTLSCEQNLNHDAMYWYRQDPGQGLRLIYYSQIVNDFQKGDIAEGYSVSREKKESFPLTVTSAQKNPTAFYLCASSIGDRVNSPLHFGNGTRLTVT.

This chain uses TRBV5-6 with TRBJ2-7; TRBD2 agrees at 7 bases. V gave up 0 bases and J gave up 0 bases; unmatched junction bases: 6. Germline loops: CDR1 SGHDT, CDR2 YYEEEE. The CDR3 covers 16 residues. CDR3 in amino acids: CASSLAGRGSSYEQYF. Written as DNA, the CDR3 is TGTGCCAGCAGCTTGGCTGGGCGGGGGAGCTCCTACGAGCAGTACTTC.

The sample holds a few counts of this clone. V is TRBV7-2 and J is TRBJ2-5; 8 bases are a match to TRBD2. The CDR3 is 16 amino acids. Germline V gene data show CDR1 as SGHTA and CDR2 as FQGNSA. V lost 5 bases, J lost 5 bases, and 13 bases stayed unmatched. CDR3 amino acids: CASSVGRGPSGETQYF. CDR3 coding DNA: TGTGCCAGCAGCGTCGGGAGGGGTCCTAGCGGGGAGACCCAGTACTTC.

V is TRBV5-1 and J is TRBJ1-1, with a tentative D call TRBD1 (5 bases). The CDR3 extends over 15 amino acids. The V end was cut by 4 bases, the J end by 0 bases, with 13 bases between. Germline CDR1 and CDR2: SGHRS and YFSETQ. CDR3 sequence: CASSLIRAMNTEAFF. The DNA of the CDR3 is TGCGCCAGCAGCCTGATCAGGGCAATGAACACTGAAGCTTTCTTT. Based on the CDR3 plus reference TRBV5-1 and TRBJ1-1, the full variable domain is KAGVTQTPRYLIKTRGQQVTLSCSPISGHRSVSWYQQTPGQGLQFLFEYFSETQRNKGNFPGRFSGRQFSNSRSEMNVSTLELGDSALYLCASSLIRAMNTEAFFGQGTRLTVV.

The chain joins TRBV18 to TRBJ2-1; 8 bases align to TRBD1. CDR3 length: 17 amino acids. The junction had 9 bases not matched to a gene; V was cut back by 3 bases and J by 2 bases. The germline gives CDR1 KGHSH, CDR2 LQKENI. The CDR3 reads CASSPQRQGWTYNEQFF. The CDR3 nucleotides read TGTGCCAGCTCACCCCAAAGACAGGGGTGGACCTACAATGAGCAGTTCTTC.

This sequence joins TRBV18 and TRBJ1-5, with 9 nucleotides matching TRBD1. The CDR3 has 15 residues. Germline V gene sequence: CDR1 KGHSH, CDR2 LQKENI. V lost 5 bases to trimming and J lost 5 bases; unmatched junction nucleotides: 7. The DNA for the CDR3 is TGTGCCAGCTCATTGGGACAGGGTGGTTATCAGCCCCAGCATTTT. Encoded protein: CASSLGQGGYQPQHF.

This clone was seen just once. The chain recombines TRBV6-1 with TRBJ1-2; D ambiguous. Germline loops: CDR1 MNHNS, CDR2 SASEGT. CDR3 length: 14 amino acids. V lost 0 bases to trimming and J lost 1 base, with 6 bases between them. This CDR3 reads CASSEADFNYGYTF. The DNA for the CDR3 is TGTGCCAGCAGTGAAGCCGACTTTAACTATGGCTACACCTTC.

V and J are TRBV25-1 and TRBJ1-5; 9 nucleotides align to TRBD1. Germline assignment: CDR1 MGHDK and CDR2 SYGVNS. Trimming at V came to 8 bases and at J to 6 bases, leaving 5 bases not matched to a gene. The CDR3 covers 13 residues. As DNA, the CDR3 is TGTGCCAGCTCAGGACAGGGGAGTCAGCCCCAGCATTTT. It is translated as CASSGQGSQPQHF.

The chain uses TRBV6-5 and TRBJ1-1; perhaps TRBD1 as D (5 bases). Trimming pared 6 bases from V and 2 bases from J, leaving 13 bases between. The CDR3 covers 14 residues. In germline, CDR1 is MNHEY, CDR2 SVGAGI. In DNA form, the CDR3 reads TGTGCCAGCAGCTCGACAGTTTTCAACACTGAAGCTTTCTTT. Amino acids: CASSSTVFNTEAFF.